Sequencing of this T cell receptor beta chain was carried out in a study of shared clonotypes between healthy human individuals (dated by TCRdb to 2020 to 2022). Some background on the complete study: A few men and a couple of women, aged 18 to 49 years, made up the cohort. Per donor, three plates each were used for CD4 naive and CD4 memory, two for CD8 naive, and one for CD8 memory. The study deeply sequenced blood TCR repertoires of about 5 healthy adults to estimate repertoire size and the extent of clonotype sharing between individuals. To increase sequencing depth and limit assay-specific biases, different laboratories used diverse techniques to prepare libraries and sequence TCR repertoires. Between about 0.94 and 8.9 billion PBMCs per donor were obtained by leukapheresis.

The donors were healthy, HIV-negative adults with no recently reported acute infections or vaccinations. Every donor was a Caucasian adult residing in Nashville, Tennessee, USA. Magnetic negative selection was used to enrich CD4+ T cells, after which naive cells were positively selected on CD45RA and the negative fraction became the memory subset. Blood was collected by leukapheresis, and PBMCs were isolated by Ficoll-Histopaque density gradient centrifugation and then cryopreserved in liquid nitrogen vapor phase. Purity and quantity of every magnetically sorted T cell population were checked by analytical flow cytometry. Genomic DNA was isolated from each sorted fraction and quantified by UV absorbance on a Nanodrop 2000c. CDR1 LNHDA and CDR2 SQIVND are derived from the germline V gene (reference sequence). The junction shows trimming of 5 bases on V and 8 bases on J, and the gene matches do not reach 7 bases of it. The CDR3 covers 14 residues, taking in both the cysteine and the phenylalanine. Only the CDR3 part of the read is kept: 42 bases, read in frame from the first base.

The research as a whole found: Naive subsets generally had larger estimated clonotype richness than memory subsets did. Based on pairwise subsampling, the degree of clonotype sharing among donors was expected to be affected by sequencing depth. Only blood was sampled, and tissue TCR repertoires likely differ from those in blood. When several donors were compared, the shared fraction of clonotypes was about 5.5% for naive CD4, 3.5% to 4% for naive CD8, 2% to 2.5% for memory CD4, and 0.4% for memory CD8. Compared with non-shared clonotypes, clonotypes shared by all four sorted-subset donors had higher generation probabilities. Rarefaction of sorted-subset datasets indicated incomplete sequencing despite the large sequencing depth. Because the study included only a small number of donors, the genetic and exposure-history diversity represented was limited.

Using the deep immunoSEQ assay, TCR CDR3 regions were amplified from genomic DNA by multiplex PCR. Extracted genomic DNA from each cell subset was distributed evenly across all wells of several immunoSEQ 96-well plates, and each plate was treated as a replicate. Each replicate PCR for sorted subsets received approximately 200 ng genomic DNA, equal to about 30,000 T cell genomes. The purified libraries were quantified using a Qubit 3.0 fluorometer, sized with a Bioanalyzer 2100, and then quantified again using the KAPA Library Quantification kit. A separate single-read 150-cycle Illumina NextSeq 550 flow cell was used to sequence each immunoSEQ 96-well plate. Per the original workflow: Because the immunoSEQ output included only junctional sequences and no quality scores, the filtering could not be the same as the filtering used for full-length reads. Sequences were annotated with PyIR, a Python wrapper for IgBLAST v1.9, and V/J genes and CDR3 were assigned using IMGT germline references. Reads with weak V/J assignments (E-value above 1e-6), missing CDR3, stop codons, out-of-frame junctions, or ambiguous translated residues were removed. A V3J clonotype was defined by an identical inferred V gene, J gene, and CDR3 amino acid sequence. The percentage overlap between two repertoires was calculated by dividing the number of shared unique clonotypes by the size of the smaller repertoire. Repertoire richness was assessed with RTK rarefaction, the Chao1 estimator, and Recon v2.1 estimates of unobserved clonotypes. Generation probabilities for all TCRbeta clonotypes obtained by the gDNA method from a handful of donors were computed using OLGA. TCRdb carries this immuneACCESS record with in-frame sequences only. Its versions omit some clonotypes, under half of them owing to an unresolved V gene in the studies checked, with the rest unexplained. V and J calls plus clone size are reproduced from that table; the DNA served to infer D and trimming. Counted in this sample were about 340,000 clones; more than 60% of them appeared once. About 10% of the sample rests with the top ten.

A note on this clone: The target of this receptor is not known. Qualities for individual bases were not recorded, and no much larger clone is one base off.

The TCR sequence derives from a young man in good health. Material: memory CD4+ T cells sorted from blood. The sample's cell subset or site label, in plain terms: CD45RA-negative fraction. The chain links TRBV19 with TRBJ2-1, with 9 junctional bases fitting TRBD1. The nucleotide sequence reads as follows: TGTGCCAGTAGTCCAGGGACAGGGTTCGATGAGCAGTTCTTC. This sequence encodes CASSPGTGFDEQFF.